These 24 T cell receptor beta chains share one sample of origin, sequenced in a study of blood T cell repertoires in COVID-19. The table came from immunoSEQ multiplex PCR; TCRdb's copy has only in-frame clones and leaves some out. The top ten clones hold around 2.5% of a sample with some 320,000 clones, 90% of them seen once. What was sequenced was PBMCs or T cells enriched from blood (not recorded which). The receptors come from a man between 60 and 75 years old who had recovered from COVID-19.

The chain carries TRBV29-1 and TRBJ1-1; possibly TRBD1 for D (6 bases). The CDR3 loop spans 14 amino acids. V gave up 1 base and J gave up 2 bases, with 11 bases separating them. From germline, CDR1 is SQVTM and CDR2 ANQGSEA. This CDR3 is CSVEGTDDNTEAFF. The CDR3, as DNA: TGCAGCGTTGAAGGGACAGACGATAACACTGAAGCTTTCTTT.

The chain has TRBV7-8 and TRBJ1-2; 7 nucleotides align to TRBD1. Germline-derived CDR1 and CDR2 are SGHVS and FQNEAQ. V shed 7 bases, J shed 5 bases, and the junction held 7 bases outside the gene matches. CDR3 length: 13 residues. CDR3: CASTAGQHYGYTF. CDR3 in DNA: TGTGCCAGCACGGCGGGACAGCATTATGGCTACACCTTC.

The chain couples TRBV2 to TRBJ2-5; D unclear. Trimming stripped 7 bases from V and 0 bases from J, with 6 bases between. CDR3 length: 12 residues. Germline CDR1 SNHLY, CDR2 FYNNEI. The CDR3 DNA sequence: TGTGCCAGCATTTCAAACCAAGAGACCCAGTACTTC. Translated: CASISNQETQYF.

This clone is a singleton in its sample. V is TRBV3-1 (or the pseudogene TRBV3-2) and J is TRBJ1-1; D unresolved. V lost 1 base to trimming and J lost 0 bases, with 9 bases between them. Germline values: CDR1 LGHDT, CDR2 YNNKEL (reference sequence). The length of the CDR3 is 15 residues. DNA of the CDR3: TGTGCCAGCAGCCAAGTGAGGACTATGAACACTGAAGCTTTCTTT. It is translated as CASSQVRTMNTEAFF.

The V gene is TRBV18, the J gene TRBJ2-6; 8 positions agree with TRBD1. The CDR3 covers 20 residues. Trimming took 6 bases from V and 3 from J; bases not matched to a gene: 19. CDR1 and CDR2 (germline): KGHSH, LQKENI. The CDR3, as DNA: TGTGCCAGCTCCCCCACCCCACTCGTGTCAGGGGGCTTTGGGGCCAACGTCCTGACTTTC. Amino acids: CASSPTPLVSGGFGANVLTF.

The chain uses TRBV27 and TRBJ1-2; D is possibly TRBD1 (6 bases). The CDR3 extends over 16 amino acids. The germline V gene has CDR1 MNHEY and CDR2 SMNVEV (reference sequence). Trimming took 8 bases from V and 3 from J, leaving 22 bases between them. The CDR3 loop is CASRGTGQIAYYGYTF. Written as DNA, the CDR3 is TGTGCCAGCCGGGGCACCGGACAGATCGCCTACTATGGCTACACCTTC.

This chain joins TRBV7-8 and TRBJ1-1, with D possibly TRBD1 on 6 matching bases. Deletions cut 5 bases from V and 4 bases from J, with 14 bases between. The CDR3 is made up of 14 amino acids. CDR1 SGHVS and CDR2 FQNEAQ come from the germline V gene. In DNA form, the CDR3 reads TGTGCCAGCAGCGTAAGGGGGATGCGCACTGAAGCTTTCTTT. Translating it yields CASSVRGMRTEAFF.

In this sample, this clone turned up a few times. The rearrangement joins TRBV7-9 to TRBJ2-1; 12 bases fit TRBD2. Germline V gene data show CDR1 as SEHNR and CDR2 as FQNEAQ (reference sequence). Trimming at V came to 4 bases and at J to 7 bases, leaving 8 bases not matched to a gene. CDR3 length: 16 amino acids. For the CDR3, the DNA is TGTGCCAGCAGCTCTACTAGCGGGAGGATCCAGAATGAGCAGTTCTTC. This sequence encodes CASSSTSGRIQNEQFF.

V is TRBV21-1 and J is TRBJ2-7; the DNA was not used to check the table's D call, TRBD2. TRBV21-1 is tagged as a pseudogene. This CDR3 comprises 16 residues. The CDR3 region is CASSKRAGCGGYEQYF. DNA for the CDR3: TGTGCCAGCAGCAAAAGGGCGGGCTGCGGGGGTTACGAGCAGTACTTC.

The chain has TRBV27 and TRBJ1-5; 7 bases align to TRBD1. CDR1 MNHEY and CDR2 SMNVEV come from the germline V gene (reference sequence). This CDR3 is 13 amino acids long. V gave up 5 bases and J gave up 7 bases; unmatched junction bases: 5. The CDR3: CASSTRQGQPQHF. In nucleotides, the CDR3 is TGTGCCAGCAGTACCCGACAGGGCCAGCCCCAGCATTTT.

V usage is TRBV5-1 and J usage is TRBJ1-6; 7 bases are a match to TRBD1. Germline loops: CDR1 SGHRS, CDR2 YFSETQ. The CDR3 length is 13 residues. V trimming: 5 bases; J trimming: 10 bases; junction bases outside the gene matches: 6. CDR3 loop: CASSHRQGSPLHF. The CDR3 DNA is TGCGCCAGCAGTCATAGACAGGGATCACCCCTCCACTTT.

V and J are TRBV11-2 and TRBJ1-6, with D maybe TRBD1 (6 bases). The ends were cut back, 5 bases at V and 4 bases at J, with 12 bases in the middle. This CDR3 region has 15 residues. Germline assignment: CDR1 SGHAT and CDR2 FQNNGV. The CDR3 loop reads CASSPTTGYNSPLHF. CDR3 DNA: TGTGCCAGCAGCCCGACGACAGGTTATAATTCACCCCTCCACTTT. The full variable domain, in which reference TRBV11-2 and TRBJ1-6 provide the parts outside the CDR3, is EAGVAQSPRYKIIEKRQSVAFWCNPISGHATLYWYQQILGQGPKLLIQFQNNGVVDDSQLPKDRFSAERLKGVDSTLKIQPAKLEDSAVYLCASSPTTGYNSPLHFGNGTRLTVT.

This chain connects TRBV6-6 to TRBJ2-7, with D tentatively TRBD2 (5 bases). Germline V gene sequence: CDR1 MNHNY, CDR2 SVGAGI (reference sequence). The CDR3 is made up of 14 amino acids. V was pared by 6 bases and J by 3 bases, with 15 bases between. Here the CDR3 DNA reads TGTGCCAGCAGCTCTGAGGACGGGATCTACGAGCAGTACTTC. Protein: CASSSEDGIYEQYF.

The rearrangement links TRBV7-3 to TRBJ1-4; 7 bases match TRBD1. The CDR3 consists of 13 residues. J was trimmed by 3 bases and V by 6 bases; bases with no gene match: 1. CDR1 and CDR2 (germline): SGHTA, FQGTGA. The CDR3 here is CASSQGANEKLFF. CDR3 bases: TGTGCCAGCAGTCAGGGGGCTAATGAAAAACTGTTTTTT.

The rearrangement links TRBV15 to TRBJ2-5; 10 nucleotides align to TRBD1. The CDR3 consists of 15 residues. Germline assignment: CDR1 LNHNV and CDR2 YYDKDF (reference sequence). V trimming: 2 bases; J trimming: 5 bases; junction bases outside the gene matches: 5. CDR3 loop: CATSRYGQGVETQYF. As DNA, the CDR3 is TGTGCCACCAGCAGATACGGACAGGGGGTGGAGACCCAGTACTTC.

This rearrangement joins TRBV29-1 to TRBJ1-1; D is undetermined. The CDR3 consists of 15 residues. Trimming stripped 0 bases from V and 1 base from J, with 12 bases between. CDR1 is SQVTM and CDR2 is ANQGSEA in the germline V gene. CDR3 region: CSVEDLPPRNTEAFF. CDR3 nucleotides: TGCAGCGTTGAAGATCTCCCACCCAGGAACACTGAAGCTTTCTTT.

The chain links TRBV18 to TRBJ1-5; perhaps TRBD1 as D (5 bases). There are 14 residues in the CDR3. Germline V gene data show CDR1 as KGHSH and CDR2 as LQKENI. V shed 3 bases and J shed 8 bases, with 14 bases lying between them. CDR3 amino acids: CASSPGGSIKPQHF. The CDR3, as DNA: TGTGCCAGCTCACCGGGGGGATCAATAAAGCCCCAGCATTTT.

This clone was counted only a few times. This chain connects TRBV7-2 to TRBJ1-2; D unclear. The CDR3 contains 14 residues. Germline loops: CDR1 SGHTA, CDR2 FQGNSA. Trimming stripped 5 bases from V and 7 bases from J, with 17 bases between. This CDR3 reads CASSEVRRAGGYTF. The CDR3 bases are TGTGCCAGCAGCGAGGTGCGGAGAGCCGGTGGCTACACCTTC.

The V and J genes are TRBV7-9 and TRBJ2-1; possible D gene TRBD2, 6 bases. Germline V lookup: CDR1 SEHNR, CDR2 FQNEAQ (reference sequence). Trimming removed 0 bases at V and 5 bases at J, with 14 bases between. The CDR3 length is 16 residues. The CDR3 spells CASSLAWREQNNEQFF. The CDR3 coding sequence is TGTGCCAGCAGCTTAGCGTGGAGGGAGCAAAACAATGAGCAGTTCTTC.

This chain uses TRBV5-1 with TRBJ1-1, with unresolved D. Trimming pared 0 bases from V and 3 bases from J, leaving 12 bases between. Germline V gene data show CDR1 as SGHRS and CDR2 as YFSETQ. This CDR3 is built from 15 residues. The CDR3 spells CASSLAVGRYTEAFF. The CDR3 nucleotides are TGCGCCAGCAGCTTGGCGGTCGGCAGGTACACTGAAGCTTTCTTT.

The J gene is TRBJ1-4, the V gene TRBV5-4; 7 nucleotides align to TRBD1. Trimming removed 3 bases from V and 7 bases from J; junction bases left unmatched: 3. This CDR3 region has 13 residues. Germline lookup yields CDR1 SGHNT and CDR2 YYREEE (reference sequence). The CDR3 DNA reads TGTGCCAGCAGCTCGGACAGGAGTGAAAAACTGTTTTTT. This translates into CASSSDRSEKLFF.

The chain links TRBV19 to TRBJ2-1; 9 bases map to TRBD1. CDR3 length: 14 residues. V was pared by 5 bases and J by 8 bases, with 7 bases of the junction left unmatched. Germline loops: CDR1 LNHDA, CDR2 SQIVND (reference sequence). This chain's CDR3 is CASSPTGGVDEQFF. The CDR3 nucleotides are TGTGCCAGTAGTCCCACAGGGGGCGTGGATGAGCAGTTCTTC.

This chain links TRBV19 with TRBJ1-4, with 7 bases identical to TRBD1. The trim removed 7 bases at V and 5 bases at J, leaving 7 bases unmatched. Germline loops: CDR1 LNHDA, CDR2 SQIVND (reference sequence). The CDR3 is 14 amino acids. This CDR3 is CASIGGTVNEKLFF. For the CDR3, the DNA is TGTGCCAGTATAGGGGGGACAGTAAATGAAAAACTGTTTTTT.

The J gene is TRBJ1-1, the V gene TRBV7-2; weak D call: TRBD1 (5 bases). Per the germline V gene, CDR1 is SGHTA and CDR2 is FQGNSA. V gave up 5 bases and J gave up 1 base, with 11 bases separating them. CDR3 length equals 14 residues. CDR3 nucleotides: TGTGCCAGCAGCGCGGGACTCAGGAACACTGAAGCTTTCTTT. Its protein product is CASSAGLRNTEAFF.